This passage covers 22 T cell receptor beta chains from one sample sequenced in a study of blood T cell repertoires in COVID-19. Profiled with immunoSEQ multiplex PCR; TCRdb holds only in-frame clones, not every one. This table holds some 150,000 clones, 75% to 90% found once. Source material: PBMCs or T cells enriched from blood (not recorded which). These receptors all stem from a woman between 18 and 30 years old who had recovered from COVID-19.

The chain combines TRBV27 with TRBJ2-2; 11 nucleotides agree with TRBD2. V was pared by 0 bases and J by 3 bases, with 6 bases of the junction left unmatched. Germline-derived CDR1 and CDR2 are MNHEY and SMNVEV (reference sequence). There are 18 residues in the CDR3. The CDR3 loop reads CASSLSKGTSGYTGELFF. CDR3 nucleotide sequence: TGTGCCAGCAGTTTATCGAAGGGGACTAGCGGATACACCGGGGAGCTGTTTTTT.

The chain recombines TRBV5-1 with TRBJ2-7, with 12 bases that match TRBD2. The CDR3 spans 15 residues. V trimming: 3 bases; J trimming: 9 bases; junction bases outside the gene matches: 10. Germline CDR1 SGHRS, CDR2 YFSETQ. The CDR3 reads CASSSSTSGSTVQYF. The CDR3 region has the DNA TGCGCCAGCAGCTCGTCGACTAGCGGGAGTACGGTGCAGTACTTC.

This clone was recorded only once. The chain has TRBV14 and TRBJ2-1; 10 nucleotides line up with TRBD2. Germline V lookup: CDR1 SGHDN, CDR2 FVKESK. The junction had 3 bases not matched to a gene; V was cut back by 4 bases and J by 9 bases. This CDR3 region has 13 residues. CDR3 bases: TGTGCCAGCAGCCCGGGACTAGCGATTGAGCAGTTCTTC. Translation: CASSPGLAIEQFF.

This clone has just a few counts. The chain combines TRBV7-2 with TRBJ2-7; D is undetermined. The CDR3 loop spans 14 amino acids. Trimming pared 2 bases from V and 3 bases from J, leaving 11 bases between. The germline CDR1 and CDR2 sequences are SGHTA and FQGNSA. This CDR3 reads CASSLQNLLYEQYF. The CDR3 region has the DNA TGTGCCAGCAGCTTACAGAACCTCCTCTACGAGCAGTACTTC.

The chain is built from TRBV6-2 or TRBV6-3 and TRBJ2-7; D gene unclear. Trimming shortened V by 5 bases and J by 2 bases, and 10 bases separated the two germline ends. The germline V gene encodes CDR1 MNHEY and CDR2 SVGEGT. The CDR3 totals 13 residues. The CDR3 DNA sequence: TGTGCCAGCAGTGTGGCAAACCCCTACGAGCAGTACTTC. It encodes CASSVANPYEQYF.

The chain combines TRBV7-9 with TRBJ2-1; TRBD1 aligns across 9 bases. From germline, CDR1 is SEHNR and CDR2 FQNEAQ (reference sequence). CDR3 length equals 15 residues. Losses at the gene ends were 4 bases for V and 0 bases for J; bases not matched to a gene: 1. Here the CDR3 reads CASSSDRGSYNEQFF. For the CDR3, the DNA is TGTGCCAGCAGCTCGGACAGGGGCTCCTACAATGAGCAGTTCTTC.

The V gene is TRBV5-5, the J gene TRBJ2-7, with TRBD2 matching 8 bases. The CDR3 extends over 17 amino acids. CDR1 and CDR2 from the germline V gene are SGHKS and YYEKEE (reference sequence). The junction had 12 bases not matched to a gene; V was cut back by 4 bases and J by 0 bases. This CDR3 is CASSPPRSSGSSYEQYF. The CDR3 region has the DNA TGTGCCAGCAGCCCCCCTCGGAGCAGCGGGAGCTCCTACGAGCAGTACTTC. The full variable domain, its missing parts supplied by reference TRBV5-5 and TRBJ2-7, is DAGVTQSPTHLIKTRGQQVTLRCSPISGHKSVSWYQQVLGQGPQFIFQYYEKEERGRGNFPDRFSARQFPNYSSELNVNALLLGDSALYLCASSPPRSSGSSYEQYFGPGTRLTVT.

CDR3 residues: CASSLWAITDTQYF. The CDR3 coding sequence is TGCGCCAGCAGCTTATGGGCTATCACAGATACGCAGTATTTT. The rearrangement joins TRBV5-1 to TRBJ2-3; unclear D gene. Between the trimmed V and J ends, which lost 2 bases and 2 bases, there was a span of 9 bases. CDR3 length equals 14 residues. Germline CDR1 reads SGHRS; CDR2 reads YFSETQ.

The CDR3 spells CASSPLGRPDTQYF. Written as DNA, the CDR3 is TGTGCCAGCAGTCCCCTTGGGCGTCCCGATACGCAGTATTTT. The V gene is TRBV27, the J gene TRBJ2-3; no definite D call. V lost 5 bases and J 6 bases, leaving 15 bases between the germline ends. The CDR3 extends over 14 amino acids. Germline CDR1 and CDR2: MNHEY and SMNVEV (reference sequence).

V and J are TRBV18 and TRBJ2-7; 9 bases are shared with TRBD2. The CDR3 has 14 amino acids. CDR1 and CDR2 (germline): KGHSH, LQKENI. V shed 2 bases, J shed 2 bases, and the junction held 1 base outside the gene matches. In DNA, the CDR3 is TGTGCCAGCTCACCAATAGCGGGGGCCTACGAGCAGTACTTC. Translating gives CASSPIAGAYEQYF.

This clone appeared a single time. DNA for the CDR3: TGTGCCAGCAGCCGCACGCAGGGTTCCTACAATGAGCAGTTCTTC. Amino acids: CASSRTQGSYNEQFF. The chain is built from TRBV14 and TRBJ2-1; D might be TRBD1 (5 bases). Germline CDR1 and CDR2: SGHDN and FVKESK. V lost 4 bases and J 1 base, leaving 11 bases between the germline ends. The CDR3 length is 15 residues. Together with reference TRBV14 and TRBJ2-1, the CDR3 gives the full variable domain: EAGVTQFPSHSVIEKGQTVTLRCDPISGHDNLYWYRRVMGKEIKFLLHFVKESKQDESGMPNNRFLAERTGGTYSTLKVQPAELEDSGVYFCASSRTQGSYNEQFFGPGTRLTVL.

The chain joins TRBV9 to TRBJ2-1; TRBD2 matches at 9 bases. The ends lost 3 bases at V and 9 bases at J; junction bases unmatched: 7. The CDR3 covers 14 residues. CDR1 is SGDLS, CDR2 YYNGEE, per germline. In nucleotides, the CDR3 is TGTGCCAGCAGCGGTAATAGCGGGAGCACTGAGCAGTTCTTC. Its protein product is CASSGNSGSTEQFF.

The V and J genes are TRBV28 and TRBJ1-1; D remains ambiguous. From germline, CDR1 is MDHEN and CDR2 SYDVKM. CDR3 length: 12 residues. V gave up 3 bases and J gave up 7 bases, with 9 bases separating them. CDR3 in amino acids: CASSLRLDEAFF. The DNA for the CDR3 is TGTGCCAGCAGTTTGAGGTTAGATGAAGCTTTCTTT.

This rearrangement joins TRBV28 to TRBJ2-3; possibly TRBD1 for D (6 bases). CDR1 is MDHEN and CDR2 is SYDVKM in the germline V gene. The CDR3 sequence is 16 residues long. Trimming left V 5 bases short and J 4 bases short, with 19 bases between. CDR3 residues: CASSPPTGLGADTQYF. The CDR3 DNA reads TGTGCCAGCAGTCCCCCAACAGGGTTAGGTGCAGATACGCAGTATTTT.

This chain links TRBV5-1 with TRBJ1-2; no clear D. Trimming took 0 bases from V and 3 from J, leaving 12 bases between them. The CDR3 is 15 residues long. Germline CDR1 is SGHRS and CDR2 is YFSETQ. The CDR3 reads CASSLAGSGDYGYTF. The CDR3, as DNA: TGCGCCAGCAGCTTGGCTGGCAGCGGTGACTATGGCTACACCTTC.

The chain uses TRBV7-2 and TRBJ2-5; 11 positions agree with TRBD2. This CDR3 spans 17 amino acids. CDR1 is SGHTA, CDR2 FQGNSA, per germline. J lost 6 bases, V lost 3 bases, and 12 bases had no gene match. In nucleotides, the CDR3 is TGTGCCAGCAGCTTCACTCCAATCATAGCGGGAGGGAAGACCCAGTACTTC. Protein: CASSFTPIIAGGKTQYF.

The gene calls are TRBV5-3 and TRBJ2-1, with TRBD2 as a possible D gene (6 bases). TRBV5-3 is marked as an open reading frame, function uncertain. V was trimmed by 1 base and J by 2 bases, leaving 13 bases between them. The CDR3 has 16 amino acids. The CDR3: CARSLRRDWTYNEQFF. The CDR3 DNA reads as TGTGCCAGAAGCTTGCGACGGGACTGGACCTACAATGAGCAGTTCTTC.

The chain couples TRBV11-2 to TRBJ2-1; D gene unclear. Germline V gene sequence: CDR1 SGHAT, CDR2 FQNNGV. The CDR3 is 13 residues long. The germline V and J ends were trimmed by 3 bases and 10 bases, with 13 bases remaining between them. CDR3 sequence (DNA): TGTGCCAGCAGCTTTTGGGCAGTCTACGAGCAGTTCTTC. This sequence encodes CASSFWAVYEQFF.

The gene calls are TRBV27 and TRBJ1-1; D is perhaps TRBD1 (5 bases). Trimming took off 8 bases at V and 2 bases at J, with 12 bases between the two ends. This CDR3 contains 13 residues. Germline V gene data show CDR1 as MNHEY and CDR2 as SMNVEV (reference sequence). CDR3 in amino acids: CASGLGGNTEAFF. In DNA, the CDR3 is TGTGCCAGCGGCCTCGGGGGTAACACTGAAGCTTTCTTT.

This clone was picked up a small number of times. The rearrangement links TRBV19 to TRBJ1-1, with 10 bases matching TRBD1. The germline gives CDR1 LNHDA, CDR2 SQIVND (reference sequence). This CDR3 contains 15 residues. V lost 6 bases to trimming and J lost 1 base; unmatched junction nucleotides: 5. The CDR3 protein is CASRGTGEQNTEAFF. The DNA for the CDR3 is TGTGCCAGTAGGGGGACAGGGGAACAGAACACTGAAGCTTTCTTT.

The chain recombines TRBV18 with TRBJ2-2; D is uncertain. The CDR3 is 16 residues long. In germline, CDR1 is KGHSH, CDR2 LQKENI. The germline V and J ends were trimmed by 0 bases and 3 bases, with 11 bases remaining between them. The chain's CDR3 is CASSPPSPADTGELFF. CDR3 nucleotides: TGTGCCAGCTCACCACCGTCACCCGCGGACACCGGGGAGCTGTTTTTT. The variable domain in full, with the rest retrieved from reference TRBV18 and TRBJ2-2, is NAGVMQNPRHLVRRRGQEARLRCSPMKGHSHVYWYRQLPEEGLKFMVYLQKENIIDESGMPKERFSAEFPKEGPSILRIQQVVRGDSAAYFCASSPPSPADTGELFFGEGSRLTVL.

The V call is TRBV7-2, the J call TRBJ2-2; D ambiguous. The V gene's germline CDR1 is SGHTA and CDR2 FQGNSA. The CDR3 runs 13 residues. Trimming shortened V by 2 bases and J by 4 bases, and 5 bases separated the two germline ends. CDR3 bases: TGTGCCAGCAGCTTATCGGTCACCGGGGAGCTGTTTTTT. Translated: CASSLSVTGELFF.